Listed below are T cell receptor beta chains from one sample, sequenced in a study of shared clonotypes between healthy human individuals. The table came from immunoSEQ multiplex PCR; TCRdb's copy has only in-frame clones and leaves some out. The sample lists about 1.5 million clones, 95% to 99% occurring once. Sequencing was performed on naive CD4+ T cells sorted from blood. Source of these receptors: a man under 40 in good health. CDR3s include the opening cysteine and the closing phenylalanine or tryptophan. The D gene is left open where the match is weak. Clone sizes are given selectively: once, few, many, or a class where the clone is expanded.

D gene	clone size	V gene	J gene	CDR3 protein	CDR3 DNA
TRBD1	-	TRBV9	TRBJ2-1	CASSVAGGFDNEQFF	TGTGCCAGCAGCGTCGCAGGGGGCTTCGACAATGAGCAGTTCTTC
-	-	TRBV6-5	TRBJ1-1	CASSKGHLNTEAFF	TGTGCCAGCAGTAAGGGACACCTGAACACTGAAGCTTTCTTT
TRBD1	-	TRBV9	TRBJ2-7	CASSEGQGSYYEQYF	TGTGCCAGCAGCGAAGGACAGGGGTCGTACTACGAGCAGTACTTC
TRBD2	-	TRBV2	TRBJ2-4	CASSQGTSGKTIQYF	TGTGCCAGCAGTCAGGGGACTAGCGGGAAAACCATTCAGTACTTC
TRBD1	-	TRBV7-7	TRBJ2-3	CASSRQGSSDTQYF	TGTGCCAGCAGCCGACAGGGTTCTTCAGATACGCAGTATTTT
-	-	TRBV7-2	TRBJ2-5	CASSLRNSQETQYF	TGTGCCAGCAGCTTACGCAACAGTCAAGAGACCCAGTACTTC
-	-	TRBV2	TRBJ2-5	CASSEARYQETQYF	TGTGCCAGCAGTGAAGCTAGGTACCAAGAGACCCAGTACTTC
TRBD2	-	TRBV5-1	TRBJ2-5	CASRWGAGEETQYF	TGCGCCAGCAGATGGGGAGCGGGAGAAGAGACCCAGTACTTC
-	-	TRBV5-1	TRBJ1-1	CASSLEYQGLGTEAFF	TGCGCCAGCAGCTTGGAATATCAGGGGCTGGGCACTGAAGCTTTCTTT
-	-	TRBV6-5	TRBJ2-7	CASSYSGDPSYEQYF	TGTGCCAGCAGTTATTCGGGGGACCCCTCCTACGAGCAGTACTTC
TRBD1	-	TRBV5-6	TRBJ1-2	CASSLAHQGAGYTF	TGTGCCAGCAGCTTGGCCCACCAGGGGGCTGGCTACACCTTC
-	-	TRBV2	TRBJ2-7	CASSEPINEQYF	TGTGCCAGCAGTGAACCTATAAACGAGCAGTACTTC
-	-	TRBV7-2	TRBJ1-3	CASSLRLGNTIYF	TGTGCCAGCAGCTTAAGGCTTGGAAACACCATATATTTT
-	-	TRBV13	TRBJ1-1	CASSKRGTEAFF	TGTGCCAGCAGCAAGAGAGGGACTGAAGCTTTCTTT
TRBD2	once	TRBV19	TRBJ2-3	CATARDYSTDTQYF	TGTGCCACCGCCCGGGACTACAGCACAGATACGCAGTATTTT
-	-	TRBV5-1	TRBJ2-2	CASSETNTGELFF	TGCGCCAGCAGCGAAACGAACACCGGGGAGCTGTTTTTT
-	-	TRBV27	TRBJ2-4	CASRVSGQDIQYF	TGTGCCAGCAGAGTATCAGGGCAGGACATTCAGTACTTC
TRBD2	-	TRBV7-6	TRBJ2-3	CASSAGAAGYTDTQYF	TGTGCCAGCAGCGCCGGGGCAGCGGGATACACAGATACGCAGTATTTT
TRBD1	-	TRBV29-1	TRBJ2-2	CSVGPGTGEAYEELFF	TGCAGCGTTGGCCCCGGGACAGGGGAAGCGTATGAGGAGCTGTTTTTT
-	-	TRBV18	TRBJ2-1	CASSPPPGKNEQFF	TGTGCCAGCTCACCACCGCCAGGGAAAAATGAGCAGTTCTTC
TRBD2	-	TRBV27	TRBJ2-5	CASTGNGRGQETQYF	TGTGCCAGCACGGGTAACGGGAGGGGCCAAGAGACCCAGTACTTC
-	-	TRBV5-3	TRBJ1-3	CARSSLRTPNPLRGAPVGNTIYF	TGTGCCAGAAGTTCGCTCCGGACACCGAACCCCCTGAGGGGTGCCCCGGTAGGAAACACCATATATTTT
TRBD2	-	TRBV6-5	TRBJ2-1	CASSYQGLAGNEQFF	TGTGCCAGCAGTTACCAGGGACTAGCGGGAAATGAGCAGTTCTTC
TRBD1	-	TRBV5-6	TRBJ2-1	CASSLAGTVNNEQFF	TGTGCCAGCAGCTTGGCCGGGACAGTGAACAATGAGCAGTTCTTC
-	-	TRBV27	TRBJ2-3	CASRNPGLITDTQYF	TGTGCCAGCAGGAACCCCGGACTGATCACAGATACGCAGTATTTT
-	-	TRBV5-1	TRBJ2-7	CASSLVSASYEQYF	TGCGCCAGCAGCTTGGTGTCAGCCTCCTACGAGCAGTACTTC
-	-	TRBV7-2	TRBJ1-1	CASSSWGRSTEAFF	TGTGCCAGCAGCTCCTGGGGGAGGTCCACTGAAGCTTTCTTT
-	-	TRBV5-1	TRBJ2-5	CASSWGAVGGAGETQYF	TGCGCCAGCAGCTGGGGGGCCGTCGGAGGCGCCGGAGAGACCCAGTACTTC
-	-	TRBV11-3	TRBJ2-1	CASSVAGSAHNEQFF	TGTGCCAGCAGCGTAGCCGGGTCGGCCCACAATGAGCAGTTCTTC
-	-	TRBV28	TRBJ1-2	CASSFPGGSYGYTF	TGTGCCAGCAGTTTTCCGGGGGGTAGCTATGGCTACACCTTC
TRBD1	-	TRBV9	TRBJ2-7	CASSVGWDRVHEQYF	TGTGCCAGCAGCGTAGGCTGGGACAGGGTCCACGAGCAGTACTTC
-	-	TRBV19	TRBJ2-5	CASSIELVTLKTQYF	TGTGCCAGTAGTATTGAACTAGTAACTCTGAAGACCCAGTACTTC
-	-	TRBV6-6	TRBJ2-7	CASSYSGQSATYEQYF	TGTGCCAGCAGTTACTCCGGGCAGAGCGCTACCTACGAGCAGTACTTC
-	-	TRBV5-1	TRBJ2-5	CASSLVSGQETQYF	TGCGCCAGCAGCTTGGTCAGCGGCCAAGAGACCCAGTACTTC
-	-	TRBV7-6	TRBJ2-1	CASSSPLADPYNEQFF	TGTGCCAGCAGCTCCCCTTTAGCGGACCCCTACAATGAGCAGTTCTTC
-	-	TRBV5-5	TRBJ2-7	CASSVDFPLYEQYF	TGTGCCAGCAGCGTGGACTTCCCTCTCTACGAGCAGTACTTC
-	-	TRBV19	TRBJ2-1	CASSKTRIGEQFF	TGTGCCAGTAGTAAGACTAGGATCGGTGAGCAGTTCTTC